A single sample gave rise to the 31 T cell receptor beta chains below, sequenced in a study of T cell responses to AZD1222 COVID-19 vaccine. Profiling relied on immunoSEQ multiplex PCR, and the TCRdb table lists in-frame clones only, not all of them. Here the sample spans over 100,000 clones, just over 85% being singletons. This sample comprised peripheral blood, obtained on day 0 of AZD1222 vaccination. Receptor source: an adult in good health.

The CDR3 DNA is TGTGCCAGCAGCGTAGCGGGGGGGTGGTACGAGCAGTACTTC. The encoded protein is CASSVAGGWYEQYF. V and J are TRBV9 and TRBJ2-7; 8 nucleotides line up with TRBD2. The V and J ends lost 0 bases and 4 bases, in that order; junction bases with no gene match: 3. CDR3 length: 14 residues. Germline lookup yields CDR1 SGDLS and CDR2 YYNGEE.

This clone has only one observation. This rearrangement joins TRBV11-1 to TRBJ2-2, with 7 bases identical to TRBD1. CDR3 length: 15 residues. Germline V gene sequence: CDR1 SGHAT, CDR2 FQDESV (reference sequence). With 8 bases clipped from V and 2 bases from J, the junction kept 8 bases outside the gene matches. CDR3 amino acids: CASDSGGTNTGELFF. CDR3 nucleotide sequence: TGTGCCAGCGACTCAGGGGGTACAAACACCGGGGAGCTGTTTTTT.

The chain is built from TRBV27 and TRBJ2-7; either TRBD1 or TRBD2 may supply D (5 bases each). CDR1 and CDR2 (germline): MNHEY, SMNVEV (reference sequence). The CDR3 consists of 16 residues. Deletions cut 5 bases from V and 1 base from J, with 18 bases between. CDR3 in DNA: TGTGCCAGCAGTCTCCTCGGGGCTTCCTCTTCCTACGAGCAGTACTTC. Protein: CASSLLGASSSYEQYF.

The count of this clone is one. The V and J genes are TRBV9 and TRBJ2-5, with TRBD2 matching 9 bases. The CDR3 length is 17 residues. CDR1 is SGDLS and CDR2 is YYNGEE in the germline V gene. Losses at the gene ends were 10 bases for V and 2 bases for J; bases not matched to a gene: 18. The DNA for the CDR3 is TGTGCCTGCTGGGTACGGCGGGGGGGTCCCTTACAAGAGACCCAGTACTTC. It yields the protein CACWVRRGGPLQETQYF.

This CDR3 reads CASSIDGGETQYF. The CDR3 DNA follows: TGTGCCAGTAGTATAGATGGAGGGGAGACCCAGTACTTC. This chain joins TRBV19 and TRBJ2-5; D perhaps matches TRBD2 (6 bases). The V and J ends lost 0 bases and 5 bases respectively, with 7 bases between them. Looked up from germline, CDR1 is LNHDA and CDR2 is SQIVND (reference sequence). The CDR3 is 13 residues long.

The chain joins TRBV6-5 to TRBJ2-1; the match to TRBD2 covers 12 bases. Germline CDR1 MNHEY, CDR2 SVGAGI. The CDR3 loop spans 16 amino acids. With 1 base clipped from V and 7 bases from J, the junction kept 5 bases outside the gene matches. The CDR3 DNA is TGTGCCAGCAGTTACTACGGACTAGCGGGGTTGAATGAGCAGTTCTTC. This gives the protein CASSYYGLAGLNEQFF.

The chain recombines TRBV20-1 with TRBJ1-3; possibly TRBD1 for D (6 bases). Germline V gives CDR1 DFQATT, CDR2 SNEGSKA (reference sequence). V dropped 3 bases and J dropped 2 bases, with 11 bases sitting between them. The CDR3 totals 14 residues. The CDR3 nucleotides read TGCAGTGCTAGTGGCGGGGGCGCTGGAAACACCATATATTTT. It yields the protein CSASGGGAGNTIYF.

This clone was counted only a few times. The chain links TRBV9 to TRBJ2-7; TRBD1 matches at 10 bases. Unmatched junction bases numbered 9, after V lost 2 bases and J lost 10 bases. This CDR3 has 14 residues. Germline V gene data show CDR1 as SGDLS and CDR2 as YYNGEE. CDR3 protein: CASSVGTGDVFQYF. CDR3 coding DNA: TGTGCCAGCAGCGTGGGGACAGGGGACGTCTTTCAGTACTTC.

This rearrangement joins TRBV3-1 (or the pseudogene TRBV3-2) to TRBJ1-4; perhaps TRBD1 as D (5 bases). V was trimmed by 1 base and J by 7 bases, leaving 16 bases between them. The CDR3 loop spans 16 amino acids. Germline CDR1 reads LGHDT; CDR2 reads YNNKEL (reference sequence). CDR3 nucleotide sequence: TGTGCCAGCAGCCAAGGGACGGGGGGTTATGGTGAAAAACTGTTTTTT. Translated: CASSQGTGGYGEKLFF.

The rearrangement uses TRBV11-3 and TRBJ2-7, with D maybe TRBD2 (6 bases). Between the trimmed V and J ends, which lost 0 bases and 3 bases, there was a span of 9 bases. Germline CDR1 reads SGHNT; CDR2 reads YENEEA. CDR3 length: 14 amino acids. Here the CDR3 reads CASSLDSGGYEQYF. The CDR3 DNA follows: TGTGCCAGCAGCTTAGATAGCGGAGGCTACGAGCAGTACTTC.

The chain joins TRBV6-4 to TRBJ2-2; unclear D gene. With 6 bases removed from V and 8 bases from J, the gap between germline ends came to 10 bases. CDR3 size: 12 residues. CDR1 MRHNA and CDR2 SNTAGT come from the germline V gene. The CDR3 protein is CASRFRRGELFF. CDR3 bases: TGTGCCAGCAGATTCCGGCGTGGGGAGCTGTTTTTT.

This rearrangement joins TRBV10-3 to TRBJ2-7; D may match TRBD1 or TRBD2 (5 bases each). The CDR3 covers 12 residues. CDR1 and CDR2 (germline): ENHRY, SYGVKD. V shed 6 bases and J shed 6 bases, with 12 bases lying between them. CDR3 region: CAIRGTGVEQYF. The CDR3 DNA follows: TGTGCCATCAGGGGGACCGGTGTCGAGCAGTACTTC.

This clone has a single count. The V gene is TRBV14, the J gene TRBJ1-6, with a possible D match to TRBD1 (5 bases). The CDR3 loop spans 15 amino acids. V shed 4 bases and J shed 3 bases, with 10 bases lying between them. Germline values: CDR1 SGHDN, CDR2 FVKESK. DNA of the CDR3: TGTGCCAGCAGCCCATGGGGCTTCTATAATTCACCCCTCCACTTT. Translated, it gives CASSPWGFYNSPLHF.

This clone showed up just a few times. This chain links TRBV18 with TRBJ1-5; no definite D call. The CDR3 contains 16 residues. V was cut by 0 bases and J by 0 bases, with 9 bases left in between. Germline V gives CDR1 KGHSH, CDR2 LQKENI. CDR3 region: CASSPPKTYSNQPQHF. The CDR3 region has the DNA TGTGCCAGCTCACCACCAAAAACTTATAGCAATCAGCCCCAGCATTTT.

V and J are TRBV7-2 and TRBJ2-2; perhaps TRBD1 as D (6 bases). The CDR3 is 16 residues long. Trimming left V 1 base short and J 4 bases short, with 13 bases between. The germline CDR1 and CDR2 sequences are SGHTA and FQGNSA. The CDR3 loop reads CASSLVGAQGTGELFF. CDR3 coding DNA: TGTGCCAGCAGCTTAGTCGGGGCACAGGGCACCGGGGAGCTGTTTTTT.

This chain uses TRBV5-1 with TRBJ2-2; 10 nucleotides match TRBD1. The CDR3 is 16 residues long. Germline values: CDR1 SGHRS, CDR2 YFSETQ. V trimming: 1 base; J trimming: 5 bases; junction bases outside the gene matches: 5. The CDR3 loop reads CASSLIGTGETGELFF. The CDR3 bases are TGCGCCAGCAGCTTGATCGGGACAGGGGAGACCGGGGAGCTGTTTTTT.

The DNA of the CDR3 is TGTGCCAGCTCACCCCAGCCGTTTGGAGGGGGTACTGAAGCTTTCTTT. As protein: CASSPQPFGGGTEAFF. This sequence joins TRBV18 and TRBJ1-1; tentatively, D is TRBD1 (6 bases). Trimming pared 3 bases from V and 5 bases from J, leaving 19 bases between. CDR3 size: 16 residues. Germline lookup yields CDR1 KGHSH and CDR2 LQKENI.

V gene TRBV6-2 or TRBV6-3 combines with J gene TRBJ2-7; 8 bases are shared with TRBD1. After removal of 6 bases from V and 0 bases from J, the junction contained 10 bases not matched to a gene. CDR1 and CDR2 from the germline V gene are MNHEY and SVGEGT. CDR3 size: 16 residues. DNA for the CDR3: TGTGCCAGCAGCGACCCCAGGGGGCGATACTCCTACGAGCAGTACTTC. Its protein is CASSDPRGRYSYEQYF.

Concerning this clone itself: The same CDR3 also results from other DNA sequences found in this sample. V and J are TRBV18 and TRBJ2-7, with D unresolved. V dropped 2 bases and J dropped 0 bases, with 8 bases sitting between them. The CDR3 extends over 14 amino acids. The germline V gene has CDR1 KGHSH and CDR2 LQKENI. CDR3 loop: CASSPGRSSYEQYF. The CDR3 nucleotides are TGTGCCAGCTCACCAGGCAGAAGCTCCTACGAGCAGTACTTC.

A word on this clone: One junction end disagrees with the germline gene, perhaps due to a read error. The chain has TRBV5-3 and TRBJ2-7; no firm D call. TRBV5-3 is treated as an ORF (open reading frame) with a function not yet certain. The CDR3 loop spans 12 amino acids. In DNA, the CDR3 is TGTGCCAGAAGCTTGAGGTCCTCCGAGCAGTACTTC. It encodes CARSLRSSEQYF.

This clone was seen a single time. The V and J genes are TRBV5-1 and TRBJ2-3; 8 nucleotides align to TRBD2. Losses at the gene ends were 1 base for V and 1 base for J; bases not matched to a gene: 2. The germline CDR1 and CDR2 sequences are SGHRS and YFSETQ. The CDR3 runs to 15 residues. The CDR3 DNA reads TGCGCCAGCAGCTTGTTAGCGGGACGCACAGATACGCAGTATTTT. This encodes CASSLLAGRTDTQYF.

This CDR3 reads CASSLLGQGFYSNQPQHF. The CDR3 coding sequence is TGTGCCAGCAGTTTACTGGGACAGGGATTCTATAGCAATCAGCCCCAGCATTTT. The J gene is TRBJ1-5, the V gene TRBV28; 9 bases match TRBD1. J gave up 0 bases and V 2 bases, and 8 bases lay outside the gene matches. There are 18 residues in the CDR3. Germline loops: CDR1 MDHEN, CDR2 SYDVKM.

This chain links TRBV7-8 with TRBJ1-3, with 8 bases identical to TRBD1. Trimming at V came to 5 bases and at J to 0 bases, leaving 3 bases not matched to a gene. The germline V gene has CDR1 SGHVS and CDR2 FQNEAQ. This CDR3 spans 15 amino acids. The CDR3 sequence: CASSPQGASGNTIYF. CDR3 nucleotide sequence: TGTGCCAGCAGCCCTCAGGGGGCCTCTGGAAACACCATATATTTT. The variable domain in full, with the rest retrieved from reference TRBV7-8 and TRBJ1-3, is GAGVSQSPRYKVAKRGQDVALRCDPISGHVSLFWYQQALGQGPEFLTYFQNEAQLDKSGLPSDRFFAERPEGSVSTLKIQRTQQEDSAVYLCASSPQGASGNTIYFGEGSWLTVV.

This chain joins TRBV19 and TRBJ2-3; the match to TRBD1 covers 9 bases. The V gene's germline CDR1 is LNHDA and CDR2 SQIVND (reference sequence). Unmatched junction bases numbered 9, after V lost 5 bases and J lost 6 bases. The CDR3 loop spans 15 amino acids. CDR3 loop: CASSPGQGGDDTQYF. For the CDR3, the DNA is TGTGCCAGTAGTCCGGGACAGGGCGGCGACGATACGCAGTATTTT.

CDR3: CASRLKRGRTNEKLFF. DNA of the CDR3: TGCGCCAGCAGGCTAAAAAGGGGGCGAACTAATGAAAAACTGTTTTTT. The J gene is TRBJ1-4, the V gene TRBV23-1, with 7 bases matching TRBD1. TRBV23-1 belongs to the ORF category, with a function that is uncertain. Losses at the gene ends were 6 bases for V and 1 base for J; bases not matched to a gene: 8. This CDR3 has 16 residues.

The CDR3 DNA is TGTGCCAGCTCACGCGACAACCAAGAGACCCAGTACTTC. Its translation: CASSRDNQETQYF. The chain joins TRBV18 to TRBJ2-5, with D uncertain. CDR3 size: 13 residues. Germline V CDR1 and CDR2: KGHSH, LQKENI. Between the trimmed V and J ends, which lost 4 bases and 0 bases, there was a span of 6 bases.

CDR3 protein: CSALTPVGTGELFF. CDR3 nucleotides: TGCAGCGCCCTCACCCCGGTGGGCACCGGGGAGCTGTTTTTT. The rearrangement uses TRBV29-1 and TRBJ2-2; D is undetermined. Between the trimmed V and J ends, which lost 7 bases and 4 bases, there was a span of 16 bases. The CDR3 sequence is 14 residues long. Germline CDR1 and CDR2: SQVTM and ANQGSEA.

The chain carries TRBV5-1 and TRBJ1-4; 10 bases align to TRBD1. After removal of 4 bases from V and 8 bases from J, the junction contained 8 bases not matched to a gene. The CDR3 is 15 residues long. Germline V CDR1 and CDR2: SGHRS, YFSETQ. CDR3 region: CASSEGTGEGEKLFF. The DNA for the CDR3 is TGCGCCAGCAGCGAAGGGACAGGGGAGGGAGAAAAACTGTTTTTT.

V gene TRBV11-3 combines with J gene TRBJ1-1, with D maybe TRBD1 (5 bases). The CDR3 has 13 residues. V gave up 3 bases and J gave up 4 bases, with 9 bases separating them. Germline V CDR1 and CDR2: SGHNT, YENEEA. The CDR3 spells CASSFRVGTEAFF. CDR3 bases: TGTGCCAGCAGCTTCAGGGTTGGCACTGAAGCTTTCTTT.

There are a few counts of this clone. The rearrangement joins TRBV3-1 (or the pseudogene TRBV3-2) to TRBJ1-2; no clear D gene. Germline V lookup: CDR1 LGHDT, CDR2 YNNKEL (reference sequence). CDR3 length equals 15 residues. V was cut by 3 bases and J by 8 bases, with 19 bases left in between. This CDR3 is CASSHRSREGGGYTF. The CDR3 DNA follows: TGTGCCAGCAGCCATAGGTCTCGGGAGGGCGGAGGCTACACCTTC.

The chain has TRBV10-1 and TRBJ1-2; D gene ambiguous. V lost 3 bases and J lost 4, with 12 bases in between. The CDR3 spans 14 residues. Germline V gene data show CDR1 as WNHNN and CDR2 as SYGVQD (reference sequence). The CDR3 DNA follows: TGCGCCAGCAGTGACAGGCCGAACCTCTATGGCTACACCTTC. It codes for CASSDRPNLYGYTF.